The clone carrying this T cell receptor (beta chain) was seen a handful of times. Its target is not known. Other DNA variants within this sample encode the same CDR3. Looked up from germline, CDR1 is MGHRA and CDR2 is YSYEKL. Between the trimmed V and J ends, which lost 1 base and 4 bases, there was a span of 4 bases. CDR3 size: 12 residues. These data originate in a study of CD8+ T cells in alopecia areata. Study conclusions and caveats: Normal scalp had lower clonality than lesional scalp, with alopecia totalis/universalis lesions showing this most strongly.

Once RNA had been extracted, it was reverse transcribed into cDNA to act as the sequencing template. The assay was immunoSEQ multiplex PCR, and TCRdb's table has in-frame clones only and misses some. The table lists around 100,000 clones, roughly 40% of them singletons, with roughly 18% in the top ten. Treatment of the sample: oral pan-JAK inhibitor, 5-10 mg twice daily. The sequence came from a human donor with alopecia areata. V is TRBV4-1 and J is TRBJ1-2, with D unclear. The specimen comprised CD8+ T cells sorted from blood, sampled at week 24, from a patient treated with tofacitinib. The CDR3 spells CASSQGAYGYTF. The CDR3 coding sequence is TGCGCCAGCAGCCAAGGGGCCTATGGCTACACCTTC.